This entry concerns a single T cell receptor (beta chain). Antigen: not known. These data belong to a study of shared clonotypes between healthy human individuals. Study-wide results and limits: Clonotypes that were shared across four donors made up around 5% of naive CD4 clonotypes. Collection of samples was limited to blood; tissue repertoires likely differ. The generation probabilities recorded for non-shared clonotypes fell below those of clonotypes shared by all four donors.

Method: immunoSEQ multiplex PCR; TCRdb's copy keeps in-frame clones and lacks some. This table has over 850,000 clones, about four fifths appearing once. Sequencing used memory CD4+ T cells from PBMCs. Subset here: CD45RA-negative fraction. The sequence came from a man between 18 and 29 years old in good health. Some clones in this sample may be carry-over from other donors' samples.

CDR3 in DNA: TGTGCCAGCAGCCACGAAGGGGGAGGACCCGCCTTCTACAATGAGCAGTTCTTC. Translated: CASSHEGGGPAFYNEQFF. The chain combines TRBV14 with TRBJ2-1; D may be TRBD1 or TRBD2 (6 bases each). CDR1 is SGHDN and CDR2 is FVKESK in the germline V gene. V was cut by 3 bases and J by 3 bases, with 21 bases left in between. The CDR3 length is 18 residues.